These T cell receptor beta chains were read from a single sample in a study of blood T cell repertoires in COVID-19. Libraries were prepared by immunoSEQ multiplex PCR; TCRdb keeps only in-frame clonotypes and omits some of them. The data contain 25,000 to 40,000 clones, around nine tenths of them singletons. The material sequenced was peripheral blood. The receptors come from a human donor with active COVID-19. The donor label of this sample is uncertain. Each CDR3 is given without its conserved first and last residue. Expanded clones are given a class, and other clones once, few, many or no size at all.

J gene,V gene,clone size,CDR3 protein
TRBJ2-1,TRBV29-1,NA,SVPGTGQF
TRBJ2-1,TRBV11-2,NA,ASSLSGVGYNEQF
TRBJ1-6,TRBV3-1/TRBV3-2,NA,ASSQYRSSYNSPLH
TRBJ1-1,TRBV12-3/TRBV12-4,NA,ASSQDFTQPAF
TRBJ1-1,TRBV10-2,NA,ASSAAGSNTEAF
TRBJ1-1,TRBV7-2,NA,ASSPGGNTEAF
TRBJ2-7,TRBV9,once,ASSVGNSGRYEQY
TRBJ2-3,TRBV7-6,NA,ASRAGGSTDTQY
TRBJ1-4,TRBV20-1,NA,SARPDEKLF
TRBJ2-5,TRBV4-2,NA,ASSQGLIEEETQY
TRBJ2-1,TRBV4-2,NA,ASSQNSGASYNEQF
TRBJ2-2,TRBV11-3,NA,ASSPHNYRGNTGELF
TRBJ2-5,TRBV2,NA,ASSVGQVLTQY
TRBJ1-1,TRBV7-2,NA,ASSLGSQGYEAF
TRBJ1-2,TRBV4-2,once,ASSGDDRGSYGYT
TRBJ2-7,TRBV7-9,NA,ASSPRTGHYEQY
TRBJ1-2,TRBV5-1,NA,ASSLVGGLDGYT
TRBJ1-1,TRBV7-9,NA,ASSSSGFLNTEAF
TRBJ2-1,TRBV20-1,NA,SAIRESQF
TRBJ2-1,TRBV11-2,NA,ASSLPNNEQF
TRBJ2-1,TRBV18,once,ASSPIDGTTNNEQF
TRBJ2-6,TRBV6-4,NA,ASSKGPGANVLT
TRBJ2-7,TRBV12-3/TRBV12-4,NA,ASSLSRVHEQY
TRBJ2-5,TRBV15,NA,ATSRDTTGQTQY
TRBJ2-4,TRBV5-1,NA,ASSSGTGRSANIQY
TRBJ1-1,TRBV10-3,NA,AIGDRGLGTEAF
TRBJ2-1,TRBV5-4,NA,ASSLVSNEQF
TRBJ2-3,TRBV15,NA,ATSRGWAHTDTQY
TRBJ2-3,TRBV5-6,NA,ASSLNWGVGTDTQY
TRBJ1-1,TRBV10-1,few,ASSDRQGSGTDTEAF
TRBJ2-7,TRBV15,NA,ATSRGGGLGYEQY
TRBJ1-1,TRBV6-5,once,ASSRQGVNTEAF
TRBJ1-5,TRBV5-1,NA,ASSLGSGTGTGQPQH
TRBJ1-3,TRBV27,NA,ASSGQKYSGNTIY
TRBJ1-2,TRBV20-1,few,SASKGANYGYT
TRBJ2-5,TRBV7-6,NA,ASSRAGGHQETQY
TRBJ2-5,TRBV6-6,NA,ASSMTSSAETQY
TRBJ1-1,TRBV5-1,NA,ASSVHPTGTEAF
TRBJ1-5,TRBV5-5,NA,ASTLTVGGPQH
TRBJ1-1,TRBV7-6,NA,ASSLQGLGTEAF
TRBJ2-7,TRBV5-6,NA,ASSLWGAGPKYEQY
TRBJ1-1,TRBV6-5,NA,ASSRQGRNTEAF
TRBJ1-4,TRBV5-1,NA,ASSPGRADEKLF
TRBJ1-1,TRBV4-3,NA,ASSRVGVEAEAF
TRBJ2-3,TRBV3-1/TRBV3-2,NA,ASSPLAGGPRDTQY
TRBJ2-1,TRBV4-1,NA,ASSQGHRANEQF
TRBJ2-5,TRBV7-2,NA,ASSLGGSGETQY
TRBJ1-3,TRBV3-1/TRBV3-2,NA,ASSQDTSGNTIY